The T cell receptor beta chain described here comes from a study of blood T cell repertoires in COVID-19. Study as a whole: Acute and convalescent COVID-19 samples came from the United States, Italy and Spain. PBMCs, B-cell-depleted T cells, or T cells provided the cDNA or gDNA that made up the material.

Germline V lookup: CDR1 MNHNS, CDR2 SASEGT. The CDR3 has 15 amino acids. With V trimmed by 2 bases and J by 2 bases, 5 bases remained unmatched. As originally analysed: Cell counts per sample came from amplifying reference gene primers. Libraries were prepared by immunoSEQ multiplex PCR; TCRdb keeps only in-frame clonotypes and omits some of them. That table is the source of V, J and clone size, and D and trimming were worked out from the DNA. The sample includes 150,000 to 170,000 clones, roughly nine tenths of them seen just once. The material sequenced was peripheral blood. The genes are TRBV6-1 and TRBJ2-5; TRBD1 aligns across 7 bases. This receptor was identified in a middle-aged man with acute or convalescent COVID-19. The CDR3 loop reads CASSESGTEQETQYF. The CDR3 nucleotides are TGTGCCAGCAGTGAATCCGGGACAGAGCAAGAGACCCAGTACTTC.